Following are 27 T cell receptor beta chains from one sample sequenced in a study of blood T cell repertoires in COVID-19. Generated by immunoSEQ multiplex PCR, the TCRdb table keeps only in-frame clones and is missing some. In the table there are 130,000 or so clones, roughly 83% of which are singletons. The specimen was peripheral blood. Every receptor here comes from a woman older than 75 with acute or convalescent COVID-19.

The CDR3 DNA reads as TGCGCCAGCAGCCAAGATAGTAGCGGGGGTCAGGAGACCCAGTACTTC. Its protein is CASSQDSSGGQETQYF. The chain is built from TRBV4-1 and TRBJ2-5; 9 bases align to TRBD2. Looked up from germline, CDR1 is MGHRA and CDR2 is YSYEKL. This CDR3 region has 16 residues. V shed 0 bases, J shed 5 bases, and the junction held 7 bases outside the gene matches.

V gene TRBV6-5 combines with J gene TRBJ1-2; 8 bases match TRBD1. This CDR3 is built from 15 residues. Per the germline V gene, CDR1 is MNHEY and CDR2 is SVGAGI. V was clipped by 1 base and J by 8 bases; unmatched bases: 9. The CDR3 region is CASSYYGTGIKGYTF. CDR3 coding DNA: TGTGCCAGCAGTTACTACGGGACAGGCATTAAGGGCTACACCTTC.

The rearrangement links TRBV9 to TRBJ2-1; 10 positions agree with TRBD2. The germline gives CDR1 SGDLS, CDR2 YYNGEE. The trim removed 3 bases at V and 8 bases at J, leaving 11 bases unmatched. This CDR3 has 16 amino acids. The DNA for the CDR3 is TGTGCCAGCAGCGCCGCGCGAGCGGGGGGGCTTGATGAGCAGTTCTTC. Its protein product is CASSAARAGGLDEQFF. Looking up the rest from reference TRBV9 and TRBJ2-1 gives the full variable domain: DSGVTQTPKHLITATGQRVTLRCSPRSGDLSVYWYQQSLDQGLQFLIQYYNGEERAKGNILERFSAQQFPDLHSELNLSSLELGDSALYFCASSAARAGGLDEQFFGPGTRLTVL.

The CDR3 bases are TGTGCCAGCAGCTTGGAGGGCGGGGGGTCCTACAATGAGCAGTTCTTC. Its translation: CASSLEGGGSYNEQFF. The chain carries TRBV5-5 and TRBJ2-1; 8 bases align to TRBD2. Germline-derived CDR1 and CDR2 are SGHKS and YYEKEE (reference sequence). The V and J ends lost 0 bases and 1 base, in that order; junction bases with no gene match: 3. CDR3 length equals 16 residues.

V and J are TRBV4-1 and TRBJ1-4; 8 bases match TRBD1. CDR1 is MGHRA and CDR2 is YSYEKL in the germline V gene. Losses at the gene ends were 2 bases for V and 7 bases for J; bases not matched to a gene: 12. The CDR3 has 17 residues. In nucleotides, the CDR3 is TGCGCCAGCAGCCAAACAGGGGGTGGGCAGGGCGGTGAAAAACTGTTTTTT. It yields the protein CASSQTGGGQGGEKLFF.

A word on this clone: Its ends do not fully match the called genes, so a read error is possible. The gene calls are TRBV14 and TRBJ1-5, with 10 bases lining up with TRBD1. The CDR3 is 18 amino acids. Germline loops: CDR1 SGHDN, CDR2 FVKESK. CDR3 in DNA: TGTGCCAGCAGGCAAGATGGCGACAGGGGGCAAGGCAATCAGCCCCAGCATTTT. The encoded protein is CASRQDGDRGQGNQPQHF.

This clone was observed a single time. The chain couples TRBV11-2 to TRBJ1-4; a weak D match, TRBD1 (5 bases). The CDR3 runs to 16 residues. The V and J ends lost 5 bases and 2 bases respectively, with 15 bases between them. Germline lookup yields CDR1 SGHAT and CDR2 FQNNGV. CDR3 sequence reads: CASSLTATATNEKLFF. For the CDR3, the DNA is TGTGCCAGCAGCCTTACCGCGACAGCCACTAATGAAAAACTGTTTTTT.

The CDR3 nucleotides read TGCGCCAGCAGCCAAGAGATAGGGCTGGGACAGGCGGATTCACCCCTCCACTTT. Its protein product is CASSQEIGLGQADSPLHF. The J gene is TRBJ1-6, the V gene TRBV4-3; 8 positions match TRBD1. The V gene's germline CDR1 is LGHNA and CDR2 YSLEER. The V and J ends lost 0 bases and 8 bases, in that order; junction bases with no gene match: 12. CDR3 length equals 18 residues.

The CDR3 sequence: CASSLEAGWQGGYGYTF. CDR3 nucleotide sequence: TGTGCCAGCAGCTTAGAGGCTGGGTGGCAGGGGGGCTATGGCTACACCTTC. The V and J genes are TRBV7-9 and TRBJ1-2; 7 bases are a match to TRBD1. Per germline, CDR1 SEHNR and CDR2 FQNEAQ (reference sequence). This CDR3 spans 17 amino acids. The V gene end was trimmed by 1 base and the J gene end by 4 bases; junction bases not matched to a gene: 12.

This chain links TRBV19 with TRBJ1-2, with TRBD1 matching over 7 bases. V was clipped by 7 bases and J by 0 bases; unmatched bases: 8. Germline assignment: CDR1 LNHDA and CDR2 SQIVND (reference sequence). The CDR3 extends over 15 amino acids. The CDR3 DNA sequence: TGTGCCAGTACCACATCGACAGGGACTAACTATGGCTACACCTTC. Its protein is CASTTSTGTNYGYTF.

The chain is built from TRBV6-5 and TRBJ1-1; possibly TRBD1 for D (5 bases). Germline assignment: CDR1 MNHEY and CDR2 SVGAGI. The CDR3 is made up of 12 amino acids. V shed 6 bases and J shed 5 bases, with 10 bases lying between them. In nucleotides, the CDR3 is TGTGCCAGCAGAATTCAGGGAACTGAAGCTTTCTTT. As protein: CASRIQGTEAFF.

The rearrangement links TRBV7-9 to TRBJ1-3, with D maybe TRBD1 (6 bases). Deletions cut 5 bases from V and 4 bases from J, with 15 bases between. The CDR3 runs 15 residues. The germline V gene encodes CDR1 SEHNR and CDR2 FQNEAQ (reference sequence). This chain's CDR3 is CASSPHREWGNTIYF. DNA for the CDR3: TGTGCCAGCAGCCCTCACAGGGAGTGGGGAAACACCATATATTTT. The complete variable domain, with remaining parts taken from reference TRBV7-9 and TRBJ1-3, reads DTGVSQNPRHKITKRGQNVTFRCDPISEHNRLYWYRQTLGQGPEFLTYFQNEAQLEKSRLLSDRFSAERPKGSFSTLEIQRTEQGDSAMYLCASSPHREWGNTIYFGEGSWLTVV.

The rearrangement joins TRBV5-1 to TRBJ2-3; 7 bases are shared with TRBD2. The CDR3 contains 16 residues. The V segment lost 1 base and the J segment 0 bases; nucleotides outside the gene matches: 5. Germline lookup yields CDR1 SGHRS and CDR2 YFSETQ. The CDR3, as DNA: TGCGCCAGCAGCTTGATCCCTAGCGGAAGCACAGATACGCAGTATTTT. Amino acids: CASSLIPSGSTDTQYF. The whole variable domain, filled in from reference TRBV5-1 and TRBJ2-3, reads KAGVTQTPRYLIKTRGQQVTLSCSPISGHRSVSWYQQTPGQGLQFLFEYFSETQRNKGNFPGRFSGRQFSNSRSEMNVSTLELGDSALYLCASSLIPSGSTDTQYFGPGTRLTVL.

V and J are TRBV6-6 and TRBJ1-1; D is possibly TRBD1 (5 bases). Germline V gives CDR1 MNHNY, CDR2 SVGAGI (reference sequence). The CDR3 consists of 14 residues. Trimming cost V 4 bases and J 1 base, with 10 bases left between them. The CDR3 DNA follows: TGTGCCAGCAGTTCTGGGGCGAAGAACACTGAAGCTTTCTTT. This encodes CASSSGAKNTEAFF.

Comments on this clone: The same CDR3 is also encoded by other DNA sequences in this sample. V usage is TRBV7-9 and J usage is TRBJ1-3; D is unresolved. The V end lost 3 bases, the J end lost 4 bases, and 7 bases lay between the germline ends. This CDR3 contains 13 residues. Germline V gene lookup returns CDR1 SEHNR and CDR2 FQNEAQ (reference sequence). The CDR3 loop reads CASSFGEGNTIYF. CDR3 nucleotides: TGTGCCAGCAGCTTCGGGGAGGGAAACACCATATATTTT. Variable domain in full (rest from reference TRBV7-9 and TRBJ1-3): DTGVSQNPRHKITKRGQNVTFRCDPISEHNRLYWYRQTLGQGPEFLTYFQNEAQLEKSRLLSDRFSAERPKGSFSTLEIQRTEQGDSAMYLCASSFGEGNTIYFGEGSWLTVV.

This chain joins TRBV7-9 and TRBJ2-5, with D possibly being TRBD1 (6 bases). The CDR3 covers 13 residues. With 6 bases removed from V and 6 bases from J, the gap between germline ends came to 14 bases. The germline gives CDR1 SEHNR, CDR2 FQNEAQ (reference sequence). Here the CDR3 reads CASSLRTAKTQYF. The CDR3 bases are TGTGCCAGCAGTCTCCGGACAGCCAAGACCCAGTACTTC.

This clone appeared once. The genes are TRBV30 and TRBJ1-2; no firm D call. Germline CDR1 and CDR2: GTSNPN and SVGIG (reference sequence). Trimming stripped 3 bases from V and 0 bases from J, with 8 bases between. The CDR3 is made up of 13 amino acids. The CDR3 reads CAWRRGANYGYTF. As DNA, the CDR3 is TGTGCCTGGAGACGGGGAGCTAACTATGGCTACACCTTC.

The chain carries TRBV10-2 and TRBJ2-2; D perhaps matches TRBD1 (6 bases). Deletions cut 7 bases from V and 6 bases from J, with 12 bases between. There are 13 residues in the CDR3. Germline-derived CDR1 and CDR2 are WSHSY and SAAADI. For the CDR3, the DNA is TGCGCCAGCACTACGGCAGGGGCCGGGGAGCTGTTTTTT. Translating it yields CASTTAGAGELFF.

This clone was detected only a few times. CDR3 in DNA: TGTGCCAGCAGTCCAGACAGGGCACTCGCCTACAATGAGCAGTTCTTC. It yields the protein CASSPDRALAYNEQFF. This chain uses TRBV6-2 or TRBV6-3 with TRBJ2-1; TRBD1 matches at 7 bases. The germline V gene has CDR1 MNHEY and CDR2 SVGEGT. This CDR3 comprises 16 residues. The trim removed 5 bases at V and 2 bases at J, leaving 9 bases unmatched.

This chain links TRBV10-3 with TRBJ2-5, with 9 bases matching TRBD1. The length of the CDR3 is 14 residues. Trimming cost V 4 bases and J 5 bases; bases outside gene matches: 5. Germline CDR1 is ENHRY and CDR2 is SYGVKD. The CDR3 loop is CAISGGQGRETQYF. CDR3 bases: TGTGCCATCAGTGGGGGACAGGGTCGGGAGACCCAGTACTTC.

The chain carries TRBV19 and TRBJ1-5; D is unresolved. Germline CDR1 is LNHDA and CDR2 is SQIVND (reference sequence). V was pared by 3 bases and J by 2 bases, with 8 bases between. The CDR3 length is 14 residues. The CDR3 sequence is CASSMAGGNQPQHF. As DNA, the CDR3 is TGTGCCAGTAGTATGGCCGGGGGCAATCAGCCCCAGCATTTT.

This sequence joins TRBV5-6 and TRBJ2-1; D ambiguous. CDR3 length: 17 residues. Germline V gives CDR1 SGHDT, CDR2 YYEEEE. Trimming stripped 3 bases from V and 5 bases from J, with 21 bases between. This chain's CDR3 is CASSSPLESPYHNEQFF. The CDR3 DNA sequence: TGTGCCAGCAGCTCCCCGTTGGAGTCGCCCTATCACAATGAGCAGTTCTTC.

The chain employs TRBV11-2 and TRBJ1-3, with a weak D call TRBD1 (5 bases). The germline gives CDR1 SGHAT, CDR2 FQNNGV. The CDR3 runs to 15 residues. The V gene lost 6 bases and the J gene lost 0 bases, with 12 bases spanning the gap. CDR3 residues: CASSGAMRSGNTIYF. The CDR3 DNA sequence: TGTGCCAGCAGTGGGGCCATGCGCTCTGGAAACACCATATATTTT.

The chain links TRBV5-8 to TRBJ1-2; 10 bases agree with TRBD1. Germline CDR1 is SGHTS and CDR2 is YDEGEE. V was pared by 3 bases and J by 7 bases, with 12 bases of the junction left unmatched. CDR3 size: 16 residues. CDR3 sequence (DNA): TGTGCCAGCAGCTCCCACGCCGGGACAGGGGCCGCTGGCTACACCTTC. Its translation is CASSSHAGTGAAGYTF.

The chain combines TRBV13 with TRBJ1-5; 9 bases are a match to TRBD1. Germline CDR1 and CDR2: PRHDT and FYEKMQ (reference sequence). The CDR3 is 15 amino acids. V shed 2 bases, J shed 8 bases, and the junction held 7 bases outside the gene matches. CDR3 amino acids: CASSLRGQGMKPQHF. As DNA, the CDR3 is TGTGCCAGCAGCTTACGGGGACAGGGAATGAAGCCCCAGCATTTT.

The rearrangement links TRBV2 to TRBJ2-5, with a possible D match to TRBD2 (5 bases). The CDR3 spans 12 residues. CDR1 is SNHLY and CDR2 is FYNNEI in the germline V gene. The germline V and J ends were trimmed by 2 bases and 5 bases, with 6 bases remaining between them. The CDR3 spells CASSEWRETQYF. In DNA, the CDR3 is TGTGCCAGCAGTGAATGGAGGGAGACCCAGTACTTC.

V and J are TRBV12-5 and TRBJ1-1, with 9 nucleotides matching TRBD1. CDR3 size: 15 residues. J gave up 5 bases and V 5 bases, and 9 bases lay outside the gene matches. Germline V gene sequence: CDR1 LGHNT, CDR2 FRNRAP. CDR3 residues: CASGAPQGARTEAFF. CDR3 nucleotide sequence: TGTGCTAGTGGTGCTCCACAGGGGGCGCGGACTGAAGCTTTCTTT.